The clone carrying this T cell receptor beta chain was detected only once. It was CD45RO-negative cells, positively selected for CCR7, that made up naive CD8 cells, with terminally differentiated effector memory CD45RA+ cells excluded. This CDR3 comprises 16 residues. Trimming left V 4 bases short and J 5 bases short, with 18 bases between. From germline, CDR1 is SGHVS and CDR2 FNYEAQ. This sample was included in a study of shared clonotypes between healthy human individuals. Using immunoSEQ multiplex PCR, the repertoire was profiled, and TCRdb retains in-frame clones only, with some absent. The sample includes 800,000 or so clones, approximately 96% seen only once; the top ten take under 0.3%.

V and J are TRBV7-6 and TRBJ2-1, with D possibly being TRBD2 (6 bases). This receptor was taken from a man under 40 in good health. Sequencing input: naive CD8+ T cells sorted from blood. The CDR3 sequence is CASSYRPGLQNNEQFF. The CDR3 bases are TGTGCCAGCAGCTATAGACCGGGACTGCAAAACAATGAGCAGTTCTTC.